This T cell receptor beta chain was obtained from a study of T cell changes during pregnancy in multiple sclerosis (dated by TCRdb to 2018 to 2020). Concerning the study at large: The study looked at changes in the T cell repertoire across pregnancy in women with multiple sclerosis.

The method behind the library was the immunoSEQ multiplex PCR assay. Not all clones reach the TCRdb copy of this immuneACCESS table, which keeps in-frame sequences only. Checked studies attribute under half of the gap to unresolved V genes and leave the rest unexplained. The sample data list approximately 32,000 clones, and around 90% of these were observed just once. Jointly, the top ten make up roughly 5.1% of the sample. The germline V gene sets CDR1 to SGHVS and CDR2 to FQNEAQ. V sheds 4 bases and J sheds 0 bases, leaving 19 bases between their ends. CDR3 length: 18 amino acids, cysteine to phenylalanine. The only DNA kept is the CDR3, 54 bases in frame from the first base. Concerning this clone itself: The antigen it recognizes is unknown. No qualities accompany the bases; no much larger clone lies one base away.

This sequence was found in a female donor with multiple sclerosis, enrolled in a pregnancy study. The source material was CD8+ T cells from peripheral blood mononuclear cells, sampled in the first trimester of pregnancy. The rearranged segments are TRBV7-8 and TRBJ1-5, with no confident D gene call. In nucleotide form, the sequence is TGTGCCAGCAGCTCCGTCATCGGTGAGGTTTATAGCAATCAGCCCCAGCATTTT. Its coded protein is CASSSVIGEVYSNQPQHF.